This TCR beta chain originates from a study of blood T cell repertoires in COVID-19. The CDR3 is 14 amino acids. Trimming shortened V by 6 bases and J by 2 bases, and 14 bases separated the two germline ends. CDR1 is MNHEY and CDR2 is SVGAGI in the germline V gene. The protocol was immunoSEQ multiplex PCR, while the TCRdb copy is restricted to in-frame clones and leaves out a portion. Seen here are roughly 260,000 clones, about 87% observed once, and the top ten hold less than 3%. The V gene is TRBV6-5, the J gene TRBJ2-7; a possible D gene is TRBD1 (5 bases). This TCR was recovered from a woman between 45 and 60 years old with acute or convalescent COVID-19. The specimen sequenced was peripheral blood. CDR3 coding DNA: TGTGCCAGCAGAACAAGGGGCCTCCCCTACGAGCAGTACTTC. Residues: CASRTRGLPYEQYF.